This T cell receptor beta chain originates from a study of molecular identifiers for immune sequencing clone quantification. Germline lookup yields CDR1 MNHEY and CDR2 SVGEGT. J was trimmed by 4 bases and V by 1 base; bases with no gene match: 12. This CDR3 contains 17 residues. Many counts were recorded for this clonotype. The antigen is undetermined. Naive CD8 T cells were sorted, and the gate applied was CD8+CD4-CCR7+CD45RA+. TCRdb re-called the PCR reads through MiXCR, storing one row per CDR3 protein. The table lists about 510,000 distinct CDR3 sequences, about 25% of them singletons. Study-wide results and caveats: Jurkat TCR RNA spiked in from one cell reportedly remained identifiable amid around 1 million naive cells.

The receptor's source is a human donor in good health. Some libraries in this study had Jurkat cell RNA spiked in. The chain carries TRBV6-2 or TRBV6-3 and TRBJ2-5; 7 bases fit TRBD2. Specimen: naive CD8+ T cells from blood, with Jurkat cell RNA spiked in. Subset: FACS-sorted CD8+CD4-CCR7+CD45RA+ naive T cells. Written as DNA, the CDR3 is TGTGCCAGCAGTTACTTAGTCGTCCAGGGAGGGCGAGAGACCCAGTACTTC. It yields the protein CASSYLVVQGGRETQYF.